A selection of T cell receptor beta chains follows, all from one sample in a study of blood T cells in healthy people across ages. TCRdb re-called the 5' RACE reads with MiXCR, one entry per CDR3 protein. Of 630,000 or so distinct CDR3 sequences listed, about 32% were seen once; the top ten hold 15%. The sequencing sample was made of blood. The source is a woman older than 75 in good health. CDR3s include the opening cysteine and the closing phenylalanine or tryptophan. Fields, in order: J gene, D gene, clone size, V gene, CDR3 protein, CDR3 DNA. D genes are given only for firm matches. Part of the rows lack a size; the others show once, few, many or a class for expanded clones.

j_gene: TRBJ1-5
d_gene: NA
abundance: NA
v_gene: TRBV5-1
CDR3aa: CASREAANQPQHF
CDR3nt: TGCGCCAGCCGGGAGGCGGCCAATCAGCCCCAGCATTTT

j_gene: TRBJ2-3
d_gene: NA
abundance: NA
v_gene: TRBV7-2
CDR3aa: CATSLVGVTDTQYF
CDR3nt: TGTGCCACCAGCTTAGTAGGGGTGACAGATACGCAGTATTTT

j_gene: TRBJ1-5
d_gene: NA
abundance: many
v_gene: TRBV20-1
CDR3aa: CRAPEIRGGGNQPQHF
CDR3nt: TGCAGGGCGCCAGAGATACGAGGGGGAGGCAATCAGCCCCAGCATTTT

j_gene: TRBJ2-7
d_gene: NA
abundance: many
v_gene: TRBV5-6
CDR3aa: CASGRRSAYEQYF
CDR3nt: TGTGCCAGTGGGCGACGTTCGGCCTACGAGCAGTACTTC

j_gene: TRBJ2-7
d_gene: TRBD1
abundance: NA
v_gene: TRBV6-6
CDR3aa: CASYRGTGEIHEQYF
CDR3nt: TGTGCCAGCTACCGCGGGACAGGGGAAATCCACGAGCAGTACTTC

j_gene: TRBJ2-3
d_gene: NA
abundance: many
v_gene: TRBV5-1
CDR3aa: CASSLKSDTQYF
CDR3nt: TGCGCCAGCAGCTTGAAGTCTGATACGCAGTATTTT

j_gene: TRBJ1-2
d_gene: TRBD1
abundance: many
v_gene: TRBV20-1
CDR3aa: CSAPFKGAQGYTF
CDR3nt: TGCAGTGCCCCCTTTAAGGGGGCGCAGGGCTACACCTTC

j_gene: TRBJ1-2
d_gene: NA
abundance: few
v_gene: TRBV7-8
CDR3aa: CASSPGRYREGGYTF
CDR3nt: TGTGCCAGCAGTCCCGGGAGGTACAGGGAGGGTGGCTACACCTTC

j_gene: TRBJ1-6
d_gene: NA
abundance: many
v_gene: TRBV20-1
CDR3aa: CSARRDGNSPLHF
CDR3nt: TGCAGTGCTAGAAGGGACGGAAATTCACCCCTCCACTTT

j_gene: TRBJ1-2
d_gene: TRBD1
abundance: few
v_gene: TRBV7-9
CDR3aa: CTSSERKTTGVQGYTF
CDR3nt: TGTACCAGCAGTGAGAGAAAGACTACAGGGGTACAGGGCTACACCTTC

j_gene: TRBJ2-5
d_gene: NA
abundance: once
v_gene: TRBV20-1
CDR3aa: CSMTSLDQETQYF
CDR3nt: TGCAGTATGACTAGTCTCGACCAAGAGACCCAGTACTTC

j_gene: TRBJ1-3
d_gene: NA
abundance: NA
v_gene: TRBV20-1
CDR3aa: CSANTPGGVSGNTIYF
CDR3nt: TGCAGTGCTAACACCCCGGGCGGGGTCTCTGGAAACACCATATATTTT

j_gene: TRBJ2-3
d_gene: NA
abundance: many
v_gene: TRBV15
CDR3aa: CATSRGNLRDSRLIGTQYF
CDR3nt: TGTGCCACCAGCAGAGGGAACCTCAGGGACTCGCGGTTGATCGGTACGCAGTATTTT

j_gene: TRBJ1-4
d_gene: TRBD1
abundance: NA
v_gene: TRBV5-1
CDR3aa: CASSVGTGTNEKLFF
CDR3nt: TGCGCCAGCAGCGTGGGGACAGGAACTAATGAAAAACTGTTTTTT

j_gene: TRBJ2-7
d_gene: NA
abundance: NA
v_gene: TRBV28
CDR3aa: CTSRIDSAYEQYF
CDR3nt: TGTACCAGCAGAATCGACAGTGCCTACGAGCAGTACTTC

j_gene: TRBJ2-1
d_gene: NA
abundance: NA
v_gene: TRBV2
CDR3aa: CASTARGGNNEQFF
CDR3nt: TGTGCCAGCACTGCAAGGGGGGGGAACAATGAGCAGTTCTTC

j_gene: TRBJ2-2
d_gene: TRBD2
abundance: NA
v_gene: TRBV27
CDR3aa: CASSPHRSARGGANTGELFF
CDR3nt: TGTGCCAGCAGTCCACATAGGTCGGCGCGGGGGGGAGCGAACACCGGGGAGCTGTTTTTT

j_gene: TRBJ2-3
d_gene: NA
abundance: few
v_gene: TRBV6-2/TRBV6-3
CDR3aa: CASRNTDMQYF
CDR3nt: TGTGCCAGCAGAAACACAGATATGCAGTATTTT

j_gene: TRBJ2-5
d_gene: NA
abundance: NA
v_gene: TRBV7-3
CDR3aa: CASSLTLAAKQYF
CDR3nt: TGTGCCAGCAGCTTAACGTTAGCAGCGAAGCAGTACTTC

j_gene: TRBJ2-3
d_gene: TRBD2
abundance: once
v_gene: TRBV12-3/TRBV12-4
CDR3aa: CASSPGLAGVSTQYF
CDR3nt: TGTGCCAGCAGTCCAGGACTAGCGGGGGTGAGTACGCAGTATTTT

j_gene: TRBJ2-3
d_gene: TRBD1
abundance: NA
v_gene: TRBV6-5
CDR3aa: CACSGTGGRDTQYF
CDR3nt: TGTGCCTGCAGTGGGACAGGGGGCAGAGATACGCAGTATTTT

j_gene: TRBJ2-3
d_gene: TRBD1
abundance: NA
v_gene: TRBV12-3/TRBV12-4
CDR3aa: CASSSDRETRADTQYF
CDR3nt: TGTGCCAGCAGTTCTGACAGGGAAACGAGAGCAGATACGCAGTATTTT

j_gene: TRBJ1-1
d_gene: TRBD1
abundance: NA
v_gene: TRBV9
CDR3aa: CASSPRTGPTEAFF
CDR3nt: TGTGCCAGCAGCCCACGGACAGGGCCCACTGAAGCTTTCTTT

j_gene: TRBJ2-7
d_gene: NA
abundance: NA
v_gene: TRBV9
CDR3aa: CASSPEVASTYEQYF
CDR3nt: TGTGCCAGCAGCCCGGAAGTGGCTAGCACCTACGAGCAGTACTTC

j_gene: TRBJ2-5
d_gene: NA
abundance: many
v_gene: TRBV6-1
CDR3aa: CASSEEWVDQETQYF
CDR3nt: TGTGCCAGCAGTGAAGAATGGGTAGATCAAGAGACCCAGTACTTC

j_gene: TRBJ1-1
d_gene: NA
abundance: NA
v_gene: TRBV7-2
CDR3aa: CASSLSDHTEAFF
CDR3nt: TGTGCCAGCAGCCTCTCGGATCACACTGAAGCTTTCTTT

j_gene: TRBJ2-5
d_gene: NA
abundance: NA
v_gene: TRBV5-1
CDR3aa: CASSLGGAQTYDQYF
CDR3nt: TGCGCCAGCAGCTTGGGGGGGGCTCAAACCTACGATCAGTACTTC

j_gene: TRBJ2-5
d_gene: TRBD2
abundance: few
v_gene: TRBV20-1
CDR3aa: CSAGGGSPETQYF
CDR3nt: TGCAGTGCTGGCGGGGGGAGCCCTGAGACCCAGTACTTC

j_gene: TRBJ2-1
d_gene: TRBD2
abundance: NA
v_gene: TRBV10-3
CDR3aa: CAISESLGGRSHEQFF
CDR3nt: TGTGCCATCAGTGAGTCTCTTGGCGGGAGGAGCCATGAGCAGTTCTTC

j_gene: TRBJ1-1
d_gene: NA
abundance: NA
v_gene: TRBV18
CDR3aa: CASSPSKLTVGTEAFF
CDR3nt: TGTGCCAGCTCACCCTCTAAATTGACAGTAGGGACTGAAGCTTTCTTT

j_gene: TRBJ2-7
d_gene: TRBD1
abundance: NA
v_gene: TRBV9
CDR3aa: CASSIDPGQGGSYEQYF
CDR3nt: TGTGCCAGCAGCATAGATCCGGGACAGGGGGGATCCTACGAGCAGTACTTC

j_gene: TRBJ2-7
d_gene: NA
abundance: NA
v_gene: TRBV7-2
CDR3aa: CASSLRGMGLTYEQYF
CDR3nt: TGTGCCAGCAGCTTAAGAGGAATGGGACTGACCTACGAGCAGTACTTC

j_gene: TRBJ2-1
d_gene: NA
abundance: many
v_gene: TRBV2
CDR3aa: CASSLGQTEQFF
CDR3nt: TGTGCCAGCAGTTTAGGACAGACTGAGCAGTTCTTC

j_gene: TRBJ2-1
d_gene: TRBD1
abundance: NA
v_gene: TRBV9
CDR3aa: CASSVVGQGSNEQFF
CDR3nt: TGTGCCAGCAGCGTAGTGGGACAGGGATCCAATGAGCAGTTCTTC

j_gene: TRBJ2-3
d_gene: NA
abundance: many
v_gene: TRBV4-3
CDR3aa: CASSQDLPVRTDTQYF
CDR3nt: TGCGCCAGCAGCCAAGATTTGCCAGTGCGCACAGATACGCAGTATTTT

j_gene: TRBJ2-3
d_gene: TRBD1
abundance: few
v_gene: TRBV6-6
CDR3aa: CASSYSGDRGDTQYF
CDR3nt: TGTGCCAGCAGTTACTCGGGGGACAGGGGTGATACGCAGTATTTT

j_gene: TRBJ2-2
d_gene: TRBD1
abundance: NA
v_gene: TRBV6-2/TRBV6-3
CDR3aa: CASSSGTELTGELFF
CDR3nt: TGTGCCAGCAGCTCCGGGACAGAGCTCACCGGGGAGCTGTTTTTT

j_gene: TRBJ2-1
d_gene: NA
abundance: many
v_gene: TRBV28
CDR3aa: CAVGQLSYNEQFF
CDR3nt: TGTGCCGTCGGACAGCTCTCCTACAATGAGCAGTTCTTC

j_gene: TRBJ2-7
d_gene: TRBD1
abundance: many
v_gene: TRBV6-6
CDR3aa: CASTNRQGNEQYF
CDR3nt: TGTGCCAGCACCAACCGACAGGGTAACGAGCAGTACTTC

j_gene: TRBJ2-3
d_gene: NA
abundance: many
v_gene: TRBV5-1
CDR3aa: CASSQNGGRGTDTQYF
CDR3nt: TGCGCCAGCAGCCAAAACGGGGGGCGGGGCACAGATACGCAGTATTTT

j_gene: TRBJ1-2
d_gene: NA
abundance: NA
v_gene: TRBV6-6
CDR3aa: CASSYDEVNYGYTF
CDR3nt: TGTGCCAGCAGTTACGACGAGGTGAACTATGGCTACACCTTC

j_gene: TRBJ2-5
d_gene: TRBD2
abundance: NA
v_gene: TRBV11-2
CDR3aa: CASSLNPFRTSGRYGRGETQYF
CDR3nt: TGTGCCAGCAGCCTTAACCCATTCAGGACTAGTGGGAGGTACGGTCGGGGAGAGACCCAGTACTTC

j_gene: TRBJ2-3
d_gene: TRBD2
abundance: NA
v_gene: TRBV15
CDR3aa: CATSRDSGGLYTQYF
CDR3nt: TGTGCCACCAGCAGAGACAGCGGGGGACTCTATACGCAGTATTTT

j_gene: TRBJ2-5
d_gene: NA
abundance: NA
v_gene: TRBV6-2/TRBV6-3
CDR3aa: CASSSLEAQYF
CDR3nt: TGCGCCAGCAGTTCCTTAGAGGCCCAGTACTTC

j_gene: TRBJ2-7
d_gene: NA
abundance: few
v_gene: TRBV20-1
CDR3aa: CSAGPAYEQYF
CDR3nt: TGCAGTGCAGGCCCGGCGTACGAGCAGTACTTC

j_gene: TRBJ1-1
d_gene: NA
abundance: NA
v_gene: TRBV15
CDR3aa: CATSREGNTEAFF
CDR3nt: TGTGCCACCAGCAGAGAGGGGAACACTGAAGCTTTCTTT

j_gene: TRBJ2-7
d_gene: NA
abundance: once
v_gene: TRBV4-2
CDR3aa: CAGSQDGSSTYGQYF
CDR3nt: TGTGCCGGCAGCCAAGATGGGAGTAGCACCTACGGGCAGTACTTC

j_gene: TRBJ2-1
d_gene: TRBD2
abundance: many
v_gene: TRBV7-3
CDR3aa: CASSLIASGGAPSYNEQFF
CDR3nt: TGTGCCAGCAGCTTAATAGCTAGCGGGGGGGCCCCCTCCTACAATGAGCAGTTCTTC

j_gene: TRBJ1-5
d_gene: TRBD1
abundance: NA
v_gene: TRBV6-1
CDR3aa: CASSSSDRGSQPQHF
CDR3nt: TGTGCCAGCAGTTCCTCCGACAGGGGATCACAGCCCCAGCATTTT

j_gene: TRBJ2-2
d_gene: NA
abundance: NA
v_gene: TRBV7-9
CDR3aa: CASSLVTKTGELFF
CDR3nt: TGTGCCAGCAGCTTAGTAACCAAAACCGGGGAGCTGTTTTTT

j_gene: TRBJ2-5
d_gene: TRBD1
abundance: many
v_gene: TRBV9
CDR3aa: CASSAGQGVFETQYF
CDR3nt: TGTGCCAGCAGCGCCGGACAGGGGGTCTTTGAGACCCAGTACTTC